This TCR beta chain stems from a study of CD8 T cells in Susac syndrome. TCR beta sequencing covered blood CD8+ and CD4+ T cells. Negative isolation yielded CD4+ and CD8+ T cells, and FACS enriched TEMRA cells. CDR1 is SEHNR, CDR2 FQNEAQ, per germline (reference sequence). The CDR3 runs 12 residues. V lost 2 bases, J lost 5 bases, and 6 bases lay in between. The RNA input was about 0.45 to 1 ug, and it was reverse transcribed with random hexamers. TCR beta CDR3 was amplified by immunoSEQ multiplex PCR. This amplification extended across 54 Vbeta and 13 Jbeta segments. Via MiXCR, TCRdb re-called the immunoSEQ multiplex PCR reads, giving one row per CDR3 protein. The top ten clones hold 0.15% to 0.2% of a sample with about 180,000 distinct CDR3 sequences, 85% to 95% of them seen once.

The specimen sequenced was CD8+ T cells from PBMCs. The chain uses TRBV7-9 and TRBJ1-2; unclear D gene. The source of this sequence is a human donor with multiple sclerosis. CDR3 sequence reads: CASSLTEYGYTF. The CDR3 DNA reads TGTGCCAGCAGCTTAACCGAATATGGCTACACCTTC.